This TCR beta chain originates from a study of regulatory T cells in long-lasting Graves disease. Turning to the study itself: Those with persistent Graves' disease had received antithyroid drugs for over 5 years with positive TSH receptor antibodies.

The CDR3 runs to 13 residues. Germline CDR1 is GTSNPN and CDR2 is SVGIG (reference sequence). Trimming left V 4 bases short and J 3 bases short, with 9 bases between. The sample's time point: persistent/refractory GD, antithyroid drugs over 5 years with positive TRAb. Researchers made the TCR library from RNA that was extracted from PBMCs. Investigators prepared the TCR beta libraries by applying iRepertoire HTBI primers and Arm-PCR of CDR3 regions. From the multiplex PCR reads, TCRdb called clonotypes with MiXCR, one entry per CDR3 protein. Of some 280,000 distinct CDR3 sequences detected, around 21% appear once; the ten largest clones hold 56%.

The source is a female donor with Graves disease. The V gene is TRBV30, the J gene TRBJ2-2, with unresolved D. The source material was peripheral blood mononuclear cells (PBMCs), sampled when the disease was refractory, from a patient treated with antithyroid drugs. In DNA form, the CDR3 reads TGTGCCTGGATGACGGTCGACACCGGGGAGCTGTTTTTT. Translating it yields CAWMTVDTGELFF. Variable domain in full (rest from reference TRBV30 and TRBJ2-2): SQTIHQWPATLVQPVGSPLSLECTVEGTSNPNLYWYRQAAGRGLQLLFYSVGIGQISSEVPQNLSASRPQDRQFILSSKKLLLSDSGFYLCAWMTVDTGELFFGEGSRLTVL.